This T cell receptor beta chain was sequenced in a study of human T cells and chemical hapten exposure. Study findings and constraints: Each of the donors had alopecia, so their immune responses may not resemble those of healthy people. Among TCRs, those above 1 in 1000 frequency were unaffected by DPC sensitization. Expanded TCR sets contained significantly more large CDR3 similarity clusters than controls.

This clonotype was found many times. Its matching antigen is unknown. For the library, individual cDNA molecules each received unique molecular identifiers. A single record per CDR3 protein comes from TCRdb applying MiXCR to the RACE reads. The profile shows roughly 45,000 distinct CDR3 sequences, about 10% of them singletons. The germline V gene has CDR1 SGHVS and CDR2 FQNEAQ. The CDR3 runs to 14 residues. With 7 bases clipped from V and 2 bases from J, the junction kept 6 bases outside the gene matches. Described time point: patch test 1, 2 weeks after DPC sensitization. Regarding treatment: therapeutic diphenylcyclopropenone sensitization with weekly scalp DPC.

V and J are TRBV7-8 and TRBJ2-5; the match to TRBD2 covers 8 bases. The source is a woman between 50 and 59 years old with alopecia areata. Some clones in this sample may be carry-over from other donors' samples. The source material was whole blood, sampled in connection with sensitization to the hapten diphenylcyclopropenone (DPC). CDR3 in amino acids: CASTLAGYQETQYF. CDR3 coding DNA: TGTGCCAGCACCCTAGCGGGCTATCAAGAGACCCAGTACTTC.